This is a list of T cell receptor beta chains from one sample in a study of vaccination effects on CD4 cells after COVID-19. Using immunoSEQ multiplex PCR, the repertoire was profiled, and TCRdb retains in-frame clones only, with some absent. Here the sample spans 60,000 to 75,000 clones, over 60% being singletons. No antigens are known for them. This sample comprised CD4+ T cells from PBMCs cultured with HIV peptides, obtained before COVID-19 vaccination. These receptor sequences come from a human donor who had a prior SARS-CoV-2 infection. CDR3s include the opening cysteine and the closing phenylalanine or tryptophan. The D gene is left open where the match is weak. Where a row states a size, it is once, few, many or the class of an expanded clone; other rows omit it.

clone_size | d_call | j_call | cdr3_length | v_call | cdr3_aa | cdr3_nt
once | TRBD2 | TRBJ2-7 | 16 | TRBV7-2 | CASSSGTSGNTYEQYF | TGTGCCAGCAGCTCCGGGACTAGCGGGAACACCTACGAGCAGTACTTC
- | TRBD1 | TRBJ2-1 | 14 | TRBV11-3 | CASSPGQAIGEQFF | TGTGCCAGCAGTCCGGGACAGGCTATCGGGGAGCAGTTCTTC
- | TRBD2 | TRBJ2-1 | 15 | TRBV7-6 | CASSLGGGSYNEQFF | TGTGCCAGCAGCTTAGGCGGGGGGTCCTACAATGAGCAGTTCTTC
- | TRBD2 | TRBJ2-1 | 14 | TRBV7-2 | CASSLVAGDWEQFF | TGTGCCAGCAGCTTGGTAGCGGGTGACTGGGAGCAGTTCTTC
- | TRBD1 | TRBJ1-2 | 15 | TRBV19 | CASSQGTGEAYGYTF | TGTGCCAGTAGTCAAGGAACAGGGGAGGCCTATGGCTACACCTTC
medium-sized | TRBD1 | TRBJ1-2 | 14 | TRBV10-3 | CAIMGTDSNYGYTF | TGTGCCATCATGGGGACAGATTCCAACTATGGCTACACCTTC
- | - | TRBJ2-1 | 16 | TRBV7-6 | CASSQVHWSSYNEQFF | TGTGCCAGCAGCCAAGTTCACTGGAGCTCCTACAATGAGCAGTTCTTC
- | - | TRBJ1-3 | 16 | TRBV11-3 | CASSTQGLSSGNTIYF | TGTGCCAGCAGCACTCAGGGCCTTAGCTCTGGAAACACCATATATTTT
- | TRBD2 | TRBJ2-1 | 18 | TRBV19 | CASSKGLAGGRGNTKQFF | TGTGCCAGTAGTAAGGGACTAGCGGGGGGCCGCGGGAACACAAAGCAGTTCTTC
- | - | TRBJ2-1 | 16 | TRBV3-1/TRBV3-2 | CASSLSLAVSYNEQFF | TGTGCCAGCAGCCTTTCCTTAGCGGTCTCCTACAATGAGCAGTTCTTC
- | - | TRBJ1-1 | 19 | TRBV4-2 | CASSQAAGPGDLVSTEAFF | TGTGCCAGCAGCCAAGCCGCCGGTCCAGGGGATTTGGTAAGCACTGAAGCTTTCTTT
- | - | TRBJ2-7 | 16 | TRBV21-1 | CASSNASGRWSYEQYF | TGTGCCAGCAGCAACGCTAGCGGGAGATGGTCCTACGAGCAGTACTTC
- | TRBD1 | TRBJ1-1 | 15 | TRBV5-6 | CASSLVDRANTEAFF | TGTGCCAGCAGCTTGGTTGACAGGGCGAACACTGAAGCTTTCTTT
- | TRBD1 | TRBJ1-2 | 12 | TRBV5-5 | CASSLPGQGKTF | TGTGCCAGCAGCTTGCCGGGACAGGGGAAGACCTTC
- | TRBD2 | TRBJ2-5 | 16 | TRBV5-6 | CASSLSGSTMRETQYF | TGTGCCAGCAGCTTGAGCGGGAGCACTATGCGAGAGACCCAGTACTTC
- | - | TRBJ1-3 | 15 | TRBV9 | CASSAGGISGNTIYF | TGTGCCAGCAGCGCCGGTGGAATATCTGGAAACACCATATATTTT
- | - | TRBJ2-7 | 14 | TRBV4-1 | CASSQDPQGYEQYF | TGCGCCAGCAGCCAAGATCCCCAGGGATACGAGCAGTACTTC
- | TRBD2 | TRBJ2-3 | 15 | TRBV6-5 | CASSLGLAGTDTQYF | TGTGCCAGCAGTTTGGGACTAGCGGGCACAGATACGCAGTATTTT
- | TRBD2 | TRBJ2-1 | 13 | TRBV7-9 | CASGPGLAHEQFF | TGTGCCAGTGGGCCGGGACTAGCTCATGAGCAGTTCTTC
- | - | TRBJ1-1 | 13 | TRBV7-7 | CASSLAWGDQAFF | TGTGCTAGCAGCTTAGCGTGGGGGGATCAAGCTTTCTTT